This T cell receptor beta chain was captured by sequencing in a study of OX40 agonist ivuxolimab in advanced cancers. Study information: Recorded diagnoses for dose-escalation patients were hepatocellular carcinoma, melanoma, renal cell or head and neck cancer.

As for this clone: The antigen is undetermined.

The method was immunoSEQ multiplex PCR; TCRdb's version includes in-frame clones alone and lacks a portion of them. The sample lists 55,000 to 80,000 clones; roughly nine tenths were seen once. Study conclusions and caveats: In the 0.1 to 3.0 mg/kg range, CD4+ and CD8+ blood T cells had expanded clonally by week 6.

This CDR3 region has 12 residues. V lost 6 bases, J lost 5 bases, and 10 bases lay in between. From germline, CDR1 is LNHDA and CDR2 SQIVND (reference sequence). Specimen: CD4+ or CD8+ T cells sorted from blood, collected in a trial of the OX40 agonist ivuxolimab. The rearrangement uses TRBV19 and TRBJ1-1, with D perhaps TRBD1 (5 bases). The TCR sequence derives from an adult with an advanced solid tumor such as melanoma, head and neck, liver or kidney cancer. This CDR3 reads CASRGDWTEAFF. CDR3 nucleotides: TGTGCCAGTAGGGGGGATTGGACTGAAGCTTTCTTT. The full variable domain, in which reference TRBV19 and TRBJ1-1 provide the parts outside the CDR3, is DGGITQSPKYLFRKEGQNVTLSCEQNLNHDAMYWYRQDPGQGLRLIYYSQIVNDFQKGDIAEGYSVSREKKESFPLTVTSAQKNPTAFYLCASRGDWTEAFFGQGTRLTVV.